Listed below are T cell receptor beta chains from one sample, sequenced in a study of T cells in pancreatic ductal adenocarcinoma. Data came from immunoSEQ multiplex PCR; TCRdb stores just in-frame clones and leaves some out. The sample gives approximately 97,000 clones, 90% to 95% of which show up once; less than 4% is in the top ten. Sequencing was done on a sample of PBMCs. These TCRs come from a human donor with pancreatic ductal adenocarcinoma. CDR3s include the opening cysteine and the closing phenylalanine or tryptophan. Fields, in order: J gene, clone size, D gene, V gene, CDR3 protein, CDR3 DNA. A D gene is named only where the DNA matches it firmly. Clone size appears in some rows only: once, few, many, or a class for an expanded clone.

j_gene: TRBJ2-7
abundance: .
d_gene: TRBD2
v_gene: TRBV5-1
CDR3aa: CASSQSPLSGRSSYEQYF
CDR3nt: TGCGCCAGCAGCCAGAGCCCTCTTAGCGGGAGAAGCTCCTACGAGCAGTACTTC

j_gene: TRBJ1-5
abundance: .
d_gene: .
v_gene: TRBV4-2
CDR3aa: CASSQQGWLGNQPQHF
CDR3nt: TGTGCCAGCAGCCAACAGGGGTGGTTGGGCAATCAGCCCCAGCATTTT

j_gene: TRBJ1-1
abundance: .
d_gene: TRBD1
v_gene: TRBV19
CDR3aa: CASNHGTGRTMNTEAFF
CDR3nt: TGTGCCAGTAATCACGGGACAGGCCGGACCATGAACACTGAAGCTTTCTTT

j_gene: TRBJ2-1
abundance: .
d_gene: TRBD2
v_gene: TRBV9
CDR3aa: CASSMTSGNNEQFF
CDR3nt: TGTGCCAGCAGCATGACTAGCGGAAACAATGAGCAGTTCTTC

j_gene: TRBJ2-1
abundance: .
d_gene: TRBD2
v_gene: TRBV7-3
CDR3aa: CASRSTSGSYNEQFF
CDR3nt: TGTGCCAGCAGGTCAACTAGCGGCTCCTACAATGAGCAGTTCTTC

j_gene: TRBJ2-1
abundance: .
d_gene: TRBD2
v_gene: TRBV27
CDR3aa: CASSREGPYNEQFF
CDR3nt: TGTGCCAGCAGTCGGGAGGGCCCCTACAATGAGCAGTTCTTC

j_gene: TRBJ1-4
abundance: .
d_gene: .
v_gene: TRBV4-1
CDR3aa: CASSQDFTGGKLFF
CDR3nt: TGCGCCAGCAGCCAAGACTTCACGGGGGGAAAACTGTTTTTT

j_gene: TRBJ2-3
abundance: .
d_gene: .
v_gene: TRBV7-6
CDR3aa: CASSLRPSTDTQYF
CDR3nt: TGTGCCAGCAGCCTGAGGCCTAGCACAGATACGCAGTATTTT

j_gene: TRBJ2-3
abundance: .
d_gene: TRBD1
v_gene: TRBV6-5
CDR3aa: CASRTGEEDTQYF
CDR3nt: TGTGCCAGCCGGACAGGGGAGGAGGATACGCAGTATTTT

j_gene: TRBJ2-2
abundance: .
d_gene: .
v_gene: TRBV15
CDR3aa: CATSRHTPVLGTPTNTGELFF
CDR3nt: TGTGCCACCAGCAGACACACCCCTGTTTTGGGGACACCAACGAACACCGGGGAGCTGTTTTTT

j_gene: TRBJ1-1
abundance: .
d_gene: .
v_gene: TRBV18
CDR3aa: CASSPPGGLAFF
CDR3nt: TGTGCCAGCTCACCACCGGGGGGGCTAGCTTTCTTT

j_gene: TRBJ2-5
abundance: .
d_gene: .
v_gene: TRBV4-1
CDR3aa: CASSPFQDSKTQYF
CDR3nt: TGCGCCAGCAGCCCTTTCCAGGACAGTAAGACCCAGTACTTC

j_gene: TRBJ2-7
abundance: .
d_gene: .
v_gene: TRBV9
CDR3aa: CASTSPNSAQQYF
CDR3nt: TGTGCCAGCACCTCGCCTAATAGCGCGCAGCAGTACTTC

j_gene: TRBJ2-1
abundance: once
d_gene: .
v_gene: TRBV9
CDR3aa: CASSLSSYNEQFF
CDR3nt: TGTGCCAGCAGCTTGAGCTCCTACAATGAGCAGTTCTTC

j_gene: TRBJ2-3
abundance: once
d_gene: TRBD2
v_gene: TRBV7-2
CDR3aa: CASSLGGRWVTDTQYF
CDR3nt: TGTGCCAGCAGCTTAGGCGGGAGGTGGGTCACAGATACGCAGTATTTT

j_gene: TRBJ2-5
abundance: .
d_gene: TRBD1
v_gene: TRBV2
CDR3aa: CASSTWTGTRETQYF
CDR3nt: TGTGCCAGCAGTACTTGGACAGGGACGCGCGAGACCCAGTACTTC

j_gene: TRBJ2-2
abundance: .
d_gene: TRBD2
v_gene: TRBV5-1
CDR3aa: CASSRGLAGGPSTGELFF
CDR3nt: TGCGCCAGCAGCCGCGGGCTAGCGGGAGGGCCGAGTACCGGGGAGCTGTTTTTT

j_gene: TRBJ2-3
abundance: .
d_gene: TRBD2
v_gene: TRBV4-2
CDR3aa: CASSQTSGSTDTQYF
CDR3nt: TGTGCCAGCAGCCAAACTAGCGGGTCCACAGATACGCAGTATTTT

j_gene: TRBJ2-1
abundance: .
d_gene: .
v_gene: TRBV11-2
CDR3aa: CASSLGGTGDRNEQFF
CDR3nt: TGTGCCAGCAGCTTAGGGGGGACGGGAGACCGCAATGAGCAGTTCTTC

j_gene: TRBJ2-1
abundance: .
d_gene: .
v_gene: TRBV6-5
CDR3aa: CASSSADSAKQFF
CDR3nt: TGTGCCAGCAGTTCGGCGGACTCGGCGAAGCAGTTCTTC

j_gene: TRBJ1-3
abundance: once
d_gene: .
v_gene: TRBV6-6
CDR3aa: CASSYHNREVGNTIYF
CDR3nt: TGTGCCAGCAGTTACCACAACAGGGAAGTGGGAAACACCATATATTTT

j_gene: TRBJ2-7
abundance: .
d_gene: TRBD2
v_gene: TRBV27
CDR3aa: CASRPTSGSYEQYF
CDR3nt: TGTGCCAGCAGACCGACTAGCGGGAGCTACGAGCAGTACTTC

j_gene: TRBJ2-3
abundance: .
d_gene: TRBD2
v_gene: TRBV19
CDR3aa: CATSSSGYYTDTQYF
CDR3nt: TGTGCCACCTCCTCTAGCGGCTACTACACAGATACGCAGTATTTT

j_gene: TRBJ1-5
abundance: .
d_gene: .
v_gene: TRBV28
CDR3aa: CASISPSLYQPQHF
CDR3nt: TGTGCCAGCATTTCCCCAAGCTTATATCAGCCCCAGCATTTT

j_gene: TRBJ2-7
abundance: .
d_gene: .
v_gene: TRBV28
CDR3aa: CASSFRPGRGGGAYEQYF
CDR3nt: TGTGCCAGCAGTTTTCGTCCGGGACGGGGAGGGGGGGCCTACGAGCAGTACTTC

j_gene: TRBJ2-1
abundance: .
d_gene: TRBD2
v_gene: TRBV29-1
CDR3aa: CSVETPTTSGSAHEQFF
CDR3nt: TGCAGCGTTGAAACCCCCACGACTAGCGGGAGTGCACATGAGCAGTTCTTC

j_gene: TRBJ2-3
abundance: .
d_gene: .
v_gene: TRBV2
CDR3aa: CASSREWTDTQYF
CDR3nt: TGTGCCAGCAGTAGGGAGTGGACAGATACGCAGTATTTT

j_gene: TRBJ2-5
abundance: .
d_gene: TRBD1
v_gene: TRBV5-1
CDR3aa: CASSLGTGVSETQYF
CDR3nt: TGCGCCAGCAGCTTAGGGACAGGGGTTTCAGAGACCCAGTACTTC

j_gene: TRBJ2-2
abundance: .
d_gene: .
v_gene: TRBV28
CDR3aa: CASSTDTGELFF
CDR3nt: TGTGCCAGCAGCACAGACACCGGGGAGCTGTTTTTT

j_gene: TRBJ2-7
abundance: .
d_gene: .
v_gene: TRBV5-1
CDR3aa: CASSPEGSYEQYF
CDR3nt: TGCGCCAGCAGCCCCGAGGGCTCCTACGAGCAGTACTTC

j_gene: TRBJ2-1
abundance: .
d_gene: .
v_gene: TRBV19
CDR3aa: CASSAPGARYNEQFF
CDR3nt: TGTGCCAGTAGTGCCCCGGGAGCCAGATACAATGAGCAGTTCTTC

j_gene: TRBJ2-3
abundance: .
d_gene: TRBD2
v_gene: TRBV15
CDR3aa: CATSRGSSGVASTDTQYF
CDR3nt: TGTGCCACCAGCAGGGGCTCTAGCGGGGTAGCTAGCACAGATACGCAGTATTTT

j_gene: TRBJ2-1
abundance: few
d_gene: .
v_gene: TRBV15
CDR3aa: CATSRDSSGEQFF
CDR3nt: TGTGCCACCAGCAGAGACTCGTCAGGTGAGCAGTTCTTC

j_gene: TRBJ2-5
abundance: .
d_gene: TRBD2
v_gene: TRBV30
CDR3aa: CATGRGDETQYF
CDR3nt: TGTGCCACAGGGCGGGGGGACGAGACCCAGTACTTC

j_gene: TRBJ2-7
abundance: .
d_gene: .
v_gene: TRBV30
CDR3aa: CAWSVHYEQYF
CDR3nt: TGTGCCTGGAGTGTCCACTACGAGCAGTACTTC

j_gene: TRBJ2-5
abundance: .
d_gene: .
v_gene: TRBV18
CDR3aa: CASSPVSGETQYF
CDR3nt: TGTGCCAGCTCACCAGTATCAGGAGAGACCCAGTACTTC

j_gene: TRBJ2-7
abundance: .
d_gene: TRBD2
v_gene: TRBV4-1
CDR3aa: CASSQEGGTSGSYEQYF
CDR3nt: TGCGCCAGCAGCCAAGAGGGGGGGACTAGCGGCTCCTACGAGCAGTACTTC

j_gene: TRBJ2-5
abundance: .
d_gene: .
v_gene: TRBV9
CDR3aa: CASSEGPGGETQYF
CDR3nt: TGTGCCAGCAGTGAGGGCCCTGGGGGGGAGACCCAGTACTTC

j_gene: TRBJ1-4
abundance: .
d_gene: .
v_gene: TRBV10-3
CDR3aa: CAISDPGQSDEKLFF
CDR3nt: TGTGCCATCAGTGATCCCGGACAGTCCGATGAAAAACTGTTTTTT

j_gene: TRBJ2-7
abundance: .
d_gene: .
v_gene: TRBV27
CDR3aa: CASRPPSGTTYEQYF
CDR3nt: TGTGCCAGCAGACCCCCCTCCGGGACAACATACGAGCAGTACTTC

j_gene: TRBJ1-1
abundance: .
d_gene: TRBD1
v_gene: TRBV20-1
CDR3aa: CSNRGNTEAFF
CDR3nt: TGCAGTAACAGGGGGAACACTGAAGCTTTCTTT

j_gene: TRBJ2-7
abundance: .
d_gene: TRBD2
v_gene: TRBV2
CDR3aa: CASSEGGFEQYF
CDR3nt: TGTGCCAGCTCCGAGGGAGGGTTCGAGCAGTACTTC

j_gene: TRBJ2-7
abundance: .
d_gene: TRBD2
v_gene: TRBV6-5
CDR3aa: CASSYSAGGSEQYF
CDR3nt: TGTGCCAGCAGTTACTCTGCGGGGGGCAGCGAGCAGTACTTC

j_gene: TRBJ2-7
abundance: .
d_gene: .
v_gene: TRBV19
CDR3aa: CASSAGVGYEQYF
CDR3nt: TGTGCCAGTAGCGCAGGGGTGGGGTACGAGCAGTACTTC

j_gene: TRBJ2-7
abundance: .
d_gene: TRBD2
v_gene: TRBV27
CDR3aa: CASSWSSGASYEQYF
CDR3nt: TGTGCCAGCAGTTGGTCTAGCGGAGCCAGCTACGAGCAGTACTTC

j_gene: TRBJ1-5
abundance: .
d_gene: .
v_gene: TRBV21-1
CDR3aa: CASSRGVPRPQHF
CDR3nt: TGTGCCAGCAGCAGAGGAGTCCCCCGGCCCCAGCATTTT

j_gene: TRBJ2-7
abundance: once
d_gene: TRBD2
v_gene: TRBV9
CDR3aa: CASSVEGTSGRGEQYF
CDR3nt: TGTGCCAGCAGCGTAGAGGGGACTAGCGGGAGGGGCGAGCAGTACTTC